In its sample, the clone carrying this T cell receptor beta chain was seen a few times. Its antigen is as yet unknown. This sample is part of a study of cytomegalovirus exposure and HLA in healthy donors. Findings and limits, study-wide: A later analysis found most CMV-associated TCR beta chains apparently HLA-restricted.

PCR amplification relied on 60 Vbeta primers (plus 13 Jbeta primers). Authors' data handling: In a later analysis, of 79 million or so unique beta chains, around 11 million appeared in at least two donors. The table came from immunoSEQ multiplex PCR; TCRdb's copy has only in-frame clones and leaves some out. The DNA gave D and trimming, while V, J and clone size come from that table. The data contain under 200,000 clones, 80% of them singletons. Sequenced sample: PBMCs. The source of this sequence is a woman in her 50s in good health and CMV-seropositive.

The CDR3 spells CASSSSGAGNTIYF. CDR3 in DNA: TGTGCCAGCAGCTCCTCGGGGGCTGGAAACACCATATATTTT. V is TRBV5-4 and J is TRBJ1-3; weak D call: TRBD1 (5 bases). Germline assignment: CDR1 SGHNT and CDR2 YYREEE (reference sequence). This CDR3 contains 14 residues. V was shortened by 3 bases and J by 2 bases, with 9 bases between the two germline ends.